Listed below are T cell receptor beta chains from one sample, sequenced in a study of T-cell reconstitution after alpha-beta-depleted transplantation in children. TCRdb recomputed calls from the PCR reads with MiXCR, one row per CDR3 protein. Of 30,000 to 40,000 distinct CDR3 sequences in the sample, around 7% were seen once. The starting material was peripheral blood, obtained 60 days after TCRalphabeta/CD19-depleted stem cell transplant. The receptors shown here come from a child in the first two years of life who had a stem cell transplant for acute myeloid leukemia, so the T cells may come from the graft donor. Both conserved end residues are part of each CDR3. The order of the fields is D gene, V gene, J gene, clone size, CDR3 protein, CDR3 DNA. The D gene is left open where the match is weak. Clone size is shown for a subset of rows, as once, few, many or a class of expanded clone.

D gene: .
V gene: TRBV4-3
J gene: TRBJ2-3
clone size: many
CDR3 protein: CASSQEAGPSTDTQYF
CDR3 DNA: TGCGCCAGCAGCCAAGAGGCGGGTCCTAGCACAGATACGCAGTATTTT

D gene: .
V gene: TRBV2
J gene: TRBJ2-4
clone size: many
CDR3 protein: CASSDGPQSAKNIQYF
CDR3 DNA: TGTGCCAGCAGTGATGGGCCTCAAAGTGCCAAAAACATTCAGTACTTC

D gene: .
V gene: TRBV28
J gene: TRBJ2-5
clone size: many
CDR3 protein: CASSFVGFETQYF
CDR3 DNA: TGTGCCAGCAGTTTTGTGGGGTTCGAGACCCAGTACTTC

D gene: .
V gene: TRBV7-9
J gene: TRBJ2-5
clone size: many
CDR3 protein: CGAMEGAQETQYF
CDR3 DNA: TGTGGGGCGATGGAGGGGGCTCAAGAGACCCAGTACTTC

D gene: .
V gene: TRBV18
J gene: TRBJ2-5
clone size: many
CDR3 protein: CASSPLGRQETQYF
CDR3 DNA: TGTGCCAGCTCACCACTCGGGCGGCAAGAGACCCAGTACTTC

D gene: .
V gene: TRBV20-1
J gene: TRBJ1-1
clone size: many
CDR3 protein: CSSPNTEAFF
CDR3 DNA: TGCAGCTCACCGAACACTGAAGCTTTCTTT

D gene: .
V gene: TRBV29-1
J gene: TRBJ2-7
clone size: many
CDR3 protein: CSVEGGRSYEQYF
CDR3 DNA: TGCAGCGTTGAAGGGGGCCGCTCCTACGAGCAGTACTTC

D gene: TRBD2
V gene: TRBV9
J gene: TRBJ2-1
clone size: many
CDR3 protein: CASSSGGGRGASGSEQFF
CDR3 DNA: TGTGCCAGCAGCTCCGGCGGAGGGCGGGGGGCTAGCGGGAGCGAGCAGTTCTTC

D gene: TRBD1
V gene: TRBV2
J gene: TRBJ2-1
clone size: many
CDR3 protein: CASSSDRAGYNEQFF
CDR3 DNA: TGTGCCAGCAGTTCCGACAGGGCAGGGTACAATGAGCAGTTCTTC

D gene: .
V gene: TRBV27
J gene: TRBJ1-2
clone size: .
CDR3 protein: CASSLVPWGYTF
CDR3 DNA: TGTGCCAGCAGTTTAGTCCCGTGGGGCTACACCTTC

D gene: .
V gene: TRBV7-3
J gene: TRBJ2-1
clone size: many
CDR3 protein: CASSPPGVRGYNEQFF
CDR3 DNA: TGTGCCAGCAGCCCCCCAGGGGTCCGGGGATACAATGAGCAGTTCTTC

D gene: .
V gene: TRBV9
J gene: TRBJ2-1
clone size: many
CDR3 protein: CASSISNEQFF
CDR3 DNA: TGTGCCAGCAGCATCAGCAATGAGCAGTTCTTC

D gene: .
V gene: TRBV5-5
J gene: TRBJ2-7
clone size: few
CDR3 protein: CASSLGREVPILYEQYF
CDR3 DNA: TGTGCCAGCAGCTTGGGGAGGGAGGTCCCAATTCTCTACGAGCAGTACTTC

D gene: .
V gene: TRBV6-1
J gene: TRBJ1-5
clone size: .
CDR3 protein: CASSDGGQPQHF
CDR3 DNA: TGTGCCAGCAGTGACGGGGGACAGCCCCAGCATTTT

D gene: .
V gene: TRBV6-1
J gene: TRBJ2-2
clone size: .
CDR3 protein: CASTPAPRTGELFF
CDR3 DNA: TGTGCCAGCACCCCAGCGCCGAGGACCGGGGAGCTGTTTTTT

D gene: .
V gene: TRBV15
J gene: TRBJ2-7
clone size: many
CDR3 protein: CATSMYPRGGIYEQYF
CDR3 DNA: TGTGCCACCAGCATGTATCCCAGGGGCGGGATCTACGAGCAGTACTTC

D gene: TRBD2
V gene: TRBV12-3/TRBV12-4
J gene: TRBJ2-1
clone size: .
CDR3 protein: CASSFPSGRDLSYNEQFF
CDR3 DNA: TGTGCCAGCAGTTTTCCTAGCGGGAGGGATCTCTCCTACAATGAGCAGTTCTTC

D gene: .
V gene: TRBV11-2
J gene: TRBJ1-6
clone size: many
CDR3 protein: CASSGSSYNSPLHF
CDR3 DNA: TGTGCCAGCAGCGGAAGCTCCTATAATTCACCCCTCCACTTT

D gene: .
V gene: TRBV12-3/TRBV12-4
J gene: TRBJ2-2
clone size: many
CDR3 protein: CASSGPGTGELFF
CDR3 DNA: TGTGCCAGCAGCGGGCCGGGGACCGGGGAGCTGTTTTTT

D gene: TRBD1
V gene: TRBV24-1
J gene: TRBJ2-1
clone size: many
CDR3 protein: CATSIGRTGPSYNEQFF
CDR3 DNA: TGTGCCACCAGTATAGGAAGGACAGGACCTTCGTACAATGAGCAGTTCTTC

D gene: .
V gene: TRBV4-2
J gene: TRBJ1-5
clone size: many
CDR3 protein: CASSSEWGVNQPQHF
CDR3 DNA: TGTGCCAGCAGCTCAGAGTGGGGCGTCAATCAGCCCCAGCATTTT

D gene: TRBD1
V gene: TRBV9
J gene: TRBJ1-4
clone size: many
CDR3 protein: CASSVQGDEKLFF
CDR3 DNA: TGTGCCAGCAGCGTACAGGGGGACGAAAAACTGTTTTTT

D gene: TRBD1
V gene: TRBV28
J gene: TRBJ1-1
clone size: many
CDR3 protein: CASSFVPGGTEAFF
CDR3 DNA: TGTGCCAGCAGTTTTGTACCAGGGGGGACTGAAGCTTTCTTT

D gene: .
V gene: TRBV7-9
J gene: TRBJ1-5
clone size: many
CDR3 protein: CASSLPGSNQPQHF
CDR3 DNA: TGTGCCAGCAGCTTGCCCGGGTCCAATCAGCCCCAGCATTTT

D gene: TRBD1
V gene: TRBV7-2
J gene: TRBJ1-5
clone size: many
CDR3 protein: CASMRGGGLNQPQHF
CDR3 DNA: TGTGCCAGCATGCGAGGAGGGGGCCTAAATCAGCCCCAGCATTTT

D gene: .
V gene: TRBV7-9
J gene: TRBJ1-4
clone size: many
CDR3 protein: CASRQGRPGRTNEKLFF
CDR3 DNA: TGTGCCAGCAGGCAAGGACGACCAGGGAGAACTAATGAAAAACTGTTTTTT

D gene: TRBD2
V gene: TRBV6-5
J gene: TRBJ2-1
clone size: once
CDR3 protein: CASSSGTSGRGREQFF
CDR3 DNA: TGTGCCAGCAGTTCCGGGACTAGCGGGAGAGGACGAGAGCAGTTCTTC

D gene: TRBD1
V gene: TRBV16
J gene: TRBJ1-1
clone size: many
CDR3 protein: CASSQAGGGLSEAFF
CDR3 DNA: TGTGCCAGCAGCCAAGCAGGGGGCGGGTTGAGTGAAGCTTTCTTT

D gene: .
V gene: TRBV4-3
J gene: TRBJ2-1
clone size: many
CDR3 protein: CASSQGGRRYEQFF
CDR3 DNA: TGCGCCAGCAGCCAAGGTGGGAGACGGTATGAGCAGTTCTTC

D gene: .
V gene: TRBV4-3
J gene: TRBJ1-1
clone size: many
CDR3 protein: CASSLVRGNTEAFF
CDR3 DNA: TGCGCCAGCAGCCTGGTCAGGGGAAACACTGAAGCTTTCTTT

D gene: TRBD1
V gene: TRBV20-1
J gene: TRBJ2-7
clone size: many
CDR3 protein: CSAPRDRRYEQYF
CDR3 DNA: TGCAGTGCCCCGAGGGACAGGAGATACGAGCAGTACTTC

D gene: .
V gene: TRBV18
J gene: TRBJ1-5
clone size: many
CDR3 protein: CASSPSGGEQPQHF
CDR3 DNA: TGTGCCAGCTCACCATCGGGCGGAGAACAGCCCCAGCATTTT

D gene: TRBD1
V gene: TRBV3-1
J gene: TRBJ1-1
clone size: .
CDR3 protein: CTCCSGGSLLLNTEAFF
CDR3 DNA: TGTACCTGCTGTTCAGGGGGGTCCCTATTGCTGAACACTGAAGCTTTCTTT

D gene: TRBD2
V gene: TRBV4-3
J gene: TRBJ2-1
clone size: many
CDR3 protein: CASSLSGGGAGEQFF
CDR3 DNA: TGCGCCAGCAGCCTCTCCGGCGGGGGGGCGGGAGAGCAGTTCTTC

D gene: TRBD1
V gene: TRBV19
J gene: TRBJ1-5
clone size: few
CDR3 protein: CASSIGAGRGAIGNQPQHF
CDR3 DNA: TGTGCCAGTAGTATAGGTGCGGGCAGGGGGGCCATTGGCAATCAGCCCCAGCATTTT

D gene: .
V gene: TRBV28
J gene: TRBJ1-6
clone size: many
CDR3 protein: CASSLEVFNSPLHF
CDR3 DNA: TGTGCCAGCAGTTTAGAAGTTTTCAATTCACCCCTCCACTTT

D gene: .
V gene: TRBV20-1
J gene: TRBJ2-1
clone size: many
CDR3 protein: CSARGQDYNEQFF
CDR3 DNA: TGCAGTGCTAGGGGGCAGGACTACAATGAGCAGTTCTTC

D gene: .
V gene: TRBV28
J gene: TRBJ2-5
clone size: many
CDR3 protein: CASSLQETQYF
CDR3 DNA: TGTGCCAGCAGTTTGCAAGAGACCCAGTACTTC

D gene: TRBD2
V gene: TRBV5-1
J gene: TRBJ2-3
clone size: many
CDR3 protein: CASSLRGRGSTDTQYF
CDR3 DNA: TGCGCCAGCAGCCTCCGGGGGAGGGGTAGCACAGATACGCAGTATTTT

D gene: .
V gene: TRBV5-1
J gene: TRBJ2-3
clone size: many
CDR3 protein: CASSLAGGSSVTDTQYF
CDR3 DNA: TGCGCCAGCAGCTTGGCGGGCGGGTCGTCGGTCACAGATACGCAGTATTTT

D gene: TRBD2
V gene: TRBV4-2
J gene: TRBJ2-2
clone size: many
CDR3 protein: CASSPILAGADTGELFF
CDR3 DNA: TGTGCCAGCAGCCCGATACTAGCGGGGGCCGACACCGGGGAGCTGTTTTTT